The 26 T cell receptor beta chains reported below all come from one sample, sequenced in a study of metastatic and nonmetastatic thyroid tumors. There were no patients who had received any treatment before thyroid surgery. TCRdb reprocessed the PCR reads using MiXCR. The sample includes about 40,000 clones, about 16% seen only once; the top ten take less than 4.5%. Sample: blood. The receptors stem from a female donor with papillary thyroid cancer or a benign thyroid nodule (not recorded which). Some clones in this sample may be carry-over from other donors' samples.

The chain carries TRBV30 and TRBJ2-1; D is undetermined. CDR1 and CDR2 from the germline V gene are GTSNPN and SVGIG (reference sequence). This CDR3 has 15 residues. Trimming shortened V by 3 bases and J by 0 bases, and 12 bases separated the two germline ends. The CDR3 is CAWRRSSNSYNEQFF. The CDR3 DNA reads as TGTGCCTGGAGGCGGTCGTCTAACTCCTACAATGAGCAGTTCTTC.

The sample holds many counts of this clone. The chain couples TRBV18 to TRBJ2-1; D remains unclear. Germline V gene sequence: CDR1 KGHSH, CDR2 LQKENI. Trimming pared 1 base from V and 8 bases from J, leaving 3 bases between. CDR3 length: 11 residues. This chain's CDR3 is CASSPRDEQFF. DNA for the CDR3: TGTGCCAGCTCACCACGGGATGAGCAGTTCTTC.

There are a few counts of this clone. The CDR3 nucleotides are TGTGCCAGCAGACTAGAGGGGGCTAGCATAAGTTCCTACAATGAGCAGTTCTTC. This gives the protein CASRLEGASISSYNEQFF. V and J are TRBV11-1 and TRBJ2-1, with 7 positions matching TRBD1. V was pared by 6 bases and J by 1 base, with 15 bases of the junction left unmatched. In germline, CDR1 is SGHAT, CDR2 FQDESV (reference sequence). The CDR3 consists of 18 residues.

This clone ranks as medium-sized (0.01 to 0.1%). The chain couples TRBV30 to TRBJ1-2; TRBD1 aligns across 10 bases. The CDR3 has 13 residues. Germline CDR1 and CDR2: GTSNPN and SVGIG (reference sequence). Trimming cost V 0 bases and J 7 bases; bases outside gene matches: 2. The CDR3 DNA sequence: TGTGCCTGGAGTGTACGGACAGGGGGTGGCTACACCTTC. Protein: CAWSVRTGGGYTF.

This rearrangement joins TRBV7-3 to TRBJ1-3; TRBD1 aligns across 7 bases. The CDR3 runs to 14 residues. Per germline, CDR1 SGHTA and CDR2 FQGTGA. V trimming: 2 bases; J trimming: 2 bases; junction bases outside the gene matches: 0. The CDR3 spells CASSLGTAGNTIYF. In DNA, the CDR3 is TGTGCCAGCAGCTTAGGGACAGCTGGAAACACCATATATTTT.

The table lists this clone with a few counts. CDR3 DNA sequence: TGTGCCAGCAGCCCCCGGGACAGTCCTTACTACGAGCAGTACTTC. Protein: CASSPRDSPYYEQYF. The chain links TRBV9 to TRBJ2-7; 7 nucleotides align to TRBD1. This CDR3 has 15 residues. CDR1 SGDLS and CDR2 YYNGEE come from the germline V gene. V was clipped by 4 bases and J by 3 bases; unmatched bases: 10.

Regarding this clone: One junction end disagrees with the germline gene, perhaps due to a read error. The chain has TRBV5-1 and TRBJ2-2; D might be TRBD1 (6 bases). The CDR3 totals 14 residues. Germline V lookup: CDR1 SGHRS, CDR2 YFSETQ. In DNA, the CDR3 is TGCGCCAGCAGCTTGGCCCAGGGACACGGGGAGATGTTTTTT. Amino acids: CASSLAQGHGEMFF. Combining the CDR3 with reference TRBV5-1 and TRBJ2-2 gives the whole variable domain KAGVTQTPRYLIKTRGQQVTLSCSPISGHRSVSWYQQTPGQGLQFLFEYFSETQRNKGNFPGRFSGRQFSNSRSEMNVSTLELGDSALYLCASSLAQGHGEMFFGEGSRLTVL.

Ten or more counts support this clone. The rearrangement links TRBV27 to TRBJ2-7; perhaps TRBD1 as D (6 bases). The germline V gene encodes CDR1 MNHEY and CDR2 SMNVEV (reference sequence). The germline V and J ends were trimmed by 6 bases and 6 bases, with 15 bases remaining between them. This CDR3 is built from 13 residues. Written as DNA, the CDR3 is TGTGCCAGCAGAGGGGGTTATGAGAGCGAGCAGTACTTC. Protein product: CASRGGYESEQYF.

This clone was seen at least ten times. This chain connects TRBV5-1 to TRBJ1-3, with no clear D. The CDR3 is 13 residues long. V lost 0 bases, J lost 4 bases, and 5 bases lay in between. The germline V gene encodes CDR1 SGHRS and CDR2 YFSETQ. CDR3: CASSLEGGNTIYF. The CDR3 nucleotides are TGCGCCAGCAGCTTGGAGGGCGGAAACACCATATATTTT.

On this clone: A clone one base away is much larger, so this may be a read error. The V and J genes are TRBV5-6 and TRBJ2-5, with D unclear. Germline V gene data show CDR1 as SGHDT and CDR2 as YYEEEE. The CDR3 has 11 amino acids. The CDR3: CASSLGKTHYF. The CDR3 bases are TGTGCCAGCAGCTTGGGGAAGACCCATTACTTC.

The sample holds many counts of this clone. Just one base apart from a much larger clone, this may be a read error. The V and J genes are TRBV18 and TRBJ1-4; D is unresolved. This CDR3 has 14 residues. From germline, CDR1 is KGHSH and CDR2 LQKENI. The V and J ends lost 6 bases and 8 bases respectively, with 16 bases between them. The CDR3 protein is CASSMAAQDEKLFF. The CDR3 coding sequence is TGTGCCAGCTCGATGGCAGCTCAAGACGAAAAACTGTTTTTT.

In this sample, this clone turned up many times. The rearrangement joins TRBV5-1 to TRBJ2-1; no firm D call. V shed 4 bases and J shed 0 bases, with 11 bases lying between them. The CDR3 consists of 15 residues. The V gene's germline CDR1 is SGHRS and CDR2 YFSETQ. The CDR3 DNA follows: TGCGCCAGCAGCCCCTCCGTCTCCTCCTACAATGAGCAGTTCTTC. Its protein product is CASSPSVSSYNEQFF.

This clone was picked up many times. The same CDR3 is also encoded by other DNA sequences in this sample. As DNA, the CDR3 is TGTGCCAGCAGCTTCCCTTCGAGAGGAAACACCATATATTTT. It specifies CASSFPSRGNTIYF. J is TRBJ1-3 and V is TRBV5-6; D unclear. This CDR3 has 14 residues. V was cut by 2 bases and J by 4 bases, with 10 bases left in between. Germline V gene sequence: CDR1 SGHDT, CDR2 YYEEEE.

This clone was picked up many times. The gene calls are TRBV30 and TRBJ2-1; D ambiguous. Germline lookup yields CDR1 GTSNPN and CDR2 SVGIG (reference sequence). The CDR3 covers 12 residues. The V end was cut by 3 bases, the J end by 6 bases, with 9 bases between. CDR3 in amino acids: CAWSRHLNEQFF. The CDR3 nucleotides read TGTGCCTGGAGCCGACACCTCAATGAGCAGTTCTTC.

This clone has a count of ten or more. The J gene is TRBJ1-2, the V gene TRBV20-1; D not resolved. The CDR3 has 15 residues. With 5 bases removed from V and 3 bases from J, the gap between germline ends came to 19 bases. CDR1 DFQATT and CDR2 SNEGSKA come from the germline V gene (reference sequence). The CDR3 here is CSAVGLDRTHYGYTF. For the CDR3, the DNA is TGCAGTGCTGTTGGATTGGACCGAACCCACTATGGCTACACCTTC.

V is TRBV19 and J is TRBJ1-2; 9 nucleotides line up with TRBD1. The CDR3 length is 11 residues. The germline V gene encodes CDR1 LNHDA and CDR2 SQIVND (reference sequence). V was clipped by 10 bases and J by 14 bases; unmatched bases: 11. DNA for the CDR3: TGTGCCATTTCCGGGACAGGGTTTTTTACCTTC. Protein sequence: CAISGTGFFTF.

This clone was recorded at least ten times. V and J are TRBV2 and TRBJ1-2; D remains ambiguous. CDR1 is SNHLY and CDR2 is FYNNEI in the germline V gene. Between the trimmed V and J ends, which lost 7 bases and 3 bases, there was a span of 12 bases. The CDR3 covers 13 residues. CDR3 in amino acids: CASIRVSDYGYTF. The CDR3 nucleotides are TGTGCCAGCATTAGGGTTTCGGACTATGGCTACACCTTC.

Judged by abundance, this clone is medium-sized. The genes are TRBV6-1 and TRBJ1-5, with D possibly TRBD1 on 6 matching bases. Germline V gene lookup returns CDR1 MNHNS and CDR2 SASEGT. This CDR3 contains 13 residues. The germline V and J ends were trimmed by 5 bases and 7 bases, with 12 bases remaining between them. Here the CDR3 reads CASSSGAGQPQHF. In nucleotides, the CDR3 is TGTGCCAGCAGTTCAGGGGCAGGGCAGCCCCAGCATTTT.

This clone was counted ten times or more. The chain carries TRBV25-1 and TRBJ1-6; D call uncertain. The CDR3 is 14 residues long. Germline CDR1 MGHDK, CDR2 SYGVNS. V lost 3 bases to trimming and J lost 6 bases, with 9 bases between them. CDR3 in DNA: TGTGCCAGCAGTGAGCACAGACCTAATTCACCCCTCCACTTT. Protein sequence: CASSEHRPNSPLHF.

This clone was picked up many times. This chain connects TRBV5-1 to TRBJ1-1; 9 bases map to TRBD1. Germline CDR1 is SGHRS and CDR2 is YFSETQ. The CDR3 has 14 residues. The ends lost 4 bases at V and 4 bases at J; junction bases unmatched: 5. The CDR3 DNA follows: TGCGCCAGCAGCCCCGGGACAGGGAGCACTGAAGCTTTCTTT. Protein sequence: CASSPGTGSTEAFF.

This clone was observed a handful of times. V and J are TRBV28 and TRBJ2-1; D not resolved. The V and J ends lost 6 bases and 14 bases respectively, with 14 bases between them. CDR1 and CDR2 (germline): MDHEN, SYDVKM. The CDR3 loop spans 11 amino acids. CDR3 protein: CASSLSPKKFF. For the CDR3, the DNA is TGTGCCAGCAGCCTTAGTCCCAAAAAGTTCTTC.

Ten or more counts support this clone. The CDR3 here is CASSSGGVSSPLHF. The CDR3 region has the DNA TGTGCCAGCAGCTCGGGAGGGGTAAGTTCACCCCTCCACTTT. The chain employs TRBV5-6 and TRBJ1-6; TRBD1 is a possible D gene (5 bases). CDR3 length equals 14 residues. CDR1 and CDR2 from the germline V gene are SGHDT and YYEEEE. Trimming cost V 3 bases and J 9 bases, with 13 bases left between them.

This clone showed up many times. V and J are TRBV28 and TRBJ1-2; D not resolved. The ends were cut back, 6 bases at V and 12 bases at J, with 14 bases in the middle. This CDR3 contains 11 residues. The germline V gene encodes CDR1 MDHEN and CDR2 SYDVKM. The CDR3 sequence is CASSKGLFDTF. CDR3 sequence (DNA): TGTGCCAGCAGCAAAGGCCTTTTTGACACCTTC.

This clone came up many times. V is TRBV6-1 and J is TRBJ2-3; unclear D gene. Germline V gene lookup returns CDR1 MNHNS and CDR2 SASEGT. CDR3 length: 14 residues. Deletions cut 6 bases from V and 0 bases from J, with 10 bases between. The CDR3, as DNA: TGTGCCAGCAGGATGGGCACTAGCACAGATACGCAGTATTTT. Protein product: CASRMGTSTDTQYF.

By its share, this clone is medium-sized. Other DNA sequences within the sample encode an identical CDR3. The V call is TRBV6-5, the J call TRBJ2-7, with 9 positions matching TRBD1. Germline CDR1 MNHEY, CDR2 SVGAGI. The CDR3 is 14 residues long. J lost 11 bases, V lost 2 bases, and 10 bases had no gene match. CDR3 sequence: CASSYQGGTGNKYF. The CDR3 region has the DNA TGTGCCAGCAGTTACCAGGGGGGGACAGGGAATAAGTACTTC.

The table lists this clone with many counts. CDR3 sequence reads: CASSLPPGLAGGSSYNEQFF. The DNA of the CDR3 is TGCGCCAGCAGCTTGCCACCGGGACTAGCGGGGGGGAGCTCCTACAATGAGCAGTTCTTC. The chain has TRBV5-1 and TRBJ2-1; 16 bases are shared with TRBD2. Germline CDR1 and CDR2: SGHRS and YFSETQ. The CDR3 loop spans 20 amino acids. V trimming: 1 base; J trimming: 0 bases; junction bases outside the gene matches: 7.